These T cell receptor beta chains were read from a single sample in a study of blood T cell repertoires in COVID-19. Using immunoSEQ multiplex PCR, the repertoire was profiled, and TCRdb retains in-frame clones only, with some absent. The sample consists of some 300,000 clones, around 90% of them appearing once. The material sequenced was peripheral blood. These receptor sequences come from a man between 65 and 85 years old with acute or convalescent COVID-19. CDR3s include the opening cysteine and the closing phenylalanine or tryptophan. Fields, in order: J gene, D gene, clone size, V gene, CDR3 DNA, CDR3 protein. The D gene is left open where the match is weak. The size entry is marked missing in some rows and otherwise reads once, few, many or a size class.

>TRBJ2-7|NA|few|TRBV3-1/TRBV3-2
TGTGCCAGCAGCCAAGGGCAGGGGGGCTACGAGCAGTACTTC
CASSQGQGGYEQYF
>TRBJ1-2|NA|NA|TRBV20-1
TGCAGTGCTAGGGTCAGGATCGGCTACACCTTC
CSARVRIGYTF
>TRBJ1-1|NA|NA|TRBV11-1
TGTGCCAGCAGCTTGGGGACATGGTCGAACACTGAAGCTTTCTTT
CASSLGTWSNTEAFF
>TRBJ2-3|TRBD2|NA|TRBV7-8
TGTGCCAGCAGCTTGGGGAGGGCCCCAGATACGCAGTATTTT
CASSLGRAPDTQYF
>TRBJ2-7|NA|NA|TRBV21-1
TGTGCCAGCAGCAAAGGAGGCATCTCCTACGAGCAGTACTTC
CASSKGGISYEQYF
>TRBJ2-7|NA|NA|TRBV6-2/TRBV6-3
TGTGCCAGCAGCCTCCGGGGGGCTGGCTCCTACGAGCAGTACTTC
CASSLRGAGSYEQYF
>TRBJ1-2|NA|NA|TRBV19
TGTGCCAGTAGGTCGCAGGGGCACTCAACGGGCTACACCTTC
CASRSQGHSTGYTF
>TRBJ2-3|NA|few|TRBV2
TGTGCCAGCAGTATTGGGGGGATTAGCACAGATACGCAGTATTTT
CASSIGGISTDTQYF
>TRBJ1-2|NA|NA|TRBV10-3
TGTGCCATCAGACCAACTGCACCGGGTTCCTATGGCTACACCTTC
CAIRPTAPGSYGYTF
>TRBJ1-6|TRBD1|once|TRBV28
TGTGCCAGCAGTTACACAGGGGGCGCGTTAGCCCTCCACTTT
CASSYTGGALALHF
>TRBJ2-1|TRBD2|NA|TRBV20-1
TGCAGTGCTAGTTCTAGCGGATTTTACAATGAGCAGTTCTTC
CSASSSGFYNEQFF
>TRBJ2-5|TRBD1|NA|TRBV18
TGTGCCAGCTCACCACGGGTAGGGGGCACGTACCAAGAGACCCAGTACTTC
CASSPRVGGTYQETQYF
>TRBJ1-4|NA|few|TRBV2
TGTGCCAGCAACCCCCAGGGGATGGAAAAACTGTTTTTT
CASNPQGMEKLFF
>TRBJ1-2|NA|NA|TRBV28
TGTGCCAGCAGTTTATTTGCGACAGGTTCTAACTATGGCTACACCTTC
CASSLFATGSNYGYTF
>TRBJ1-4|NA|NA|TRBV19
TGTGCCAGTAGTATAGTGAGAGGGAGCGGTGAAAAACTGTTTTTT
CASSIVRGSGEKLFF
>TRBJ1-6|NA|NA|TRBV28
TGTGCCAGCAGTTTACAGGGCAGGCGGAATTCACCCCTCCACTTT
CASSLQGRRNSPLHF
>TRBJ2-5|NA|once|TRBV7-7
TGTGCCAGCAGCCCAACCCACAGCGGATTGGGGGAGACCCAGTACTTC
CASSPTHSGLGETQYF
>TRBJ2-7|TRBD2|NA|TRBV5-1
TGCGCCAGCAGCCCCCTCGGGCCTAGCGGGACCTATGACGCCTACGAGCAGTACTTC
CASSPLGPSGTYDAYEQYF
>TRBJ2-5|TRBD2|NA|TRBV5-6
TGTGCCAGCAGCCTCGGACTAGACCAAGAGACCCAGTACTTC
CASSLGLDQETQYF
>TRBJ1-1|NA|NA|TRBV11-2
TGTGCCAGCAGTTCCCCGAGGGCGAACACTGAAGCTTTCTTT
CASSSPRANTEAFF
>TRBJ2-1|NA|NA|TRBV10-3
TGTGCCATCAGTGAAGGCGGCCGGCGGGAGCAGTTCTTC
CAISEGGRREQFF
>TRBJ2-5|NA|NA|TRBV5-1
TGCGCCAGCAGCTTGGACAGAGGGGAGACCCAGTACTTC
CASSLDRGETQYF
>TRBJ2-1|TRBD1|NA|TRBV30
TGTGCCTGGAGTGTACTTCCCAGGGACAGGGGGGGCTCCTACAATGAGCAGTTCTTC
CAWSVLPRDRGGSYNEQFF
>TRBJ2-3|TRBD2|NA|TRBV7-2
TGTGCCAGCAGATCCAGTCAGCGGGGCCCTATGGATACGCAGTATTTT
CASRSSQRGPMDTQYF
>TRBJ1-1|TRBD1|NA|TRBV2
TGTGCCAGCAGTACAGGGGGCACTGAAGCTTTCTTT
CASSTGGTEAFF
>TRBJ2-5|TRBD1|NA|TRBV9
TGTGCCAGCAGCCCCCGGACAGGGGAAGAGACCCAGTACTTC
CASSPRTGEETQYF
>TRBJ2-3|NA|few|TRBV4-3
TGCGCCAGCAGCCAAGAATGGTCCCCGGGGCGGGGAGGCACAGATACGCAGTATTTT
CASSQEWSPGRGGTDTQYF
>TRBJ2-7|NA|NA|TRBV6-5
TGTGCCAGCCACCCCGGGACATACCTGACCTACGAGCAGTACTTC
CASHPGTYLTYEQYF
>TRBJ2-7|TRBD2|NA|TRBV3-1/TRBV3-2
TGTGCCAGCAGCCAAGTAGCGGGAGTCAGCGAGCAGTACTTC
CASSQVAGVSEQYF
>TRBJ1-1|NA|once|TRBV10-3
TGTGCCATCAGTGAGGACAGTAGCAACACTGAAGCTTTCTTT
CAISEDSSNTEAFF
>TRBJ2-5|TRBD1|once|TRBV7-2
TGTGCCAGCAACCGAAGACAGGGAGAGACCCAGTACTTC
CASNRRQGETQYF
>TRBJ2-7|TRBD1|NA|TRBV7-9
TGTGCCAGCAGCTTAGACCGGGACAGGGTCGTGGGCGAGCAGTACTTC
CASSLDRDRVVGEQYF
>TRBJ2-2|NA|NA|TRBV18
TGTGCCAGCTCACTTGGAGTTAACACCGGGGAGCTGTTTTTT
CASSLGVNTGELFF
>TRBJ1-4|TRBD1|NA|TRBV18
TGTGCCAGCTCTCTGGACAGGTCAGAGTCGGAACTGTTTTTT
CASSLDRSESELFF
>TRBJ1-3|NA|NA|TRBV28
TGTGCCAGCAGTTCTCCACAGACTGGAAACACCATATATTTT
CASSSPQTGNTIYF
>TRBJ1-2|NA|once|TRBV9
TGTGCCAGCAGCGTCCGGGAGTCCTCTTCCTATGGCTACACCTTC
CASSVRESSSYGYTF
>TRBJ2-2|TRBD1|NA|TRBV25-1
TGTGCCAGCATCCTTAGGGGACAGGCTAAGAACACCGGGGAGCTGTTTTTT
CASILRGQAKNTGELFF
>TRBJ1-4|NA|NA|TRBV6-5
TGTGCCAGCAGTTGGCAGGCCCAGGGTGAAAAACTGTTTTTT
CASSWQAQGEKLFF
>TRBJ1-3|NA|NA|TRBV5-4
TGTGCCAGCAGCTTGGACAGGGCGTCTGGAAACACCATATATTTT
CASSLDRASGNTIYF
>TRBJ2-5|TRBD2|NA|TRBV2
TGTGCCAGCAGTGAGTTAGCGGGGGGAGGAGAGACCCAGTACTTC
CASSELAGGGETQYF
>TRBJ2-6|NA|NA|TRBV7-2
TGTGCCAGCAGCTTAGACAGCTCTGGGGCCAACGTCCTGACTTTC
CASSLDSSGANVLTF
>TRBJ2-1|NA|once|TRBV6-2/TRBV6-3
TGTGCCAGCAGCGAAGGGGTCTTGAGCAACTTCTTC
CASSEGVLSNFF
>TRBJ2-2|NA|NA|TRBV3-1/TRBV3-2
TGTGCCAGCAGCCCAGGGGTTTTGAACACCGGGGAGCTGTTTTTT
CASSPGVLNTGELFF
>TRBJ2-2|NA|NA|TRBV11-2
TGTGCCAGCAGCTTAGTCGGGGGGGAGCTGTTTTTT
CASSLVGGELFF
>TRBJ2-7|NA|once|TRBV4-2
TGTGCCAGCAGCCCCGACGACAGGTCCACCTACGAGCAGTACTTC
CASSPDDRSTYEQYF
>TRBJ1-4|NA|NA|TRBV28
TGTGCCAGCAGTTTATACGTACAGGCACGCGGTGAAAAACTGTTTTTT
CASSLYVQARGEKLFF
>TRBJ1-1|TRBD1|NA|TRBV19
TGTGCCAGTAGGCGACAGGGGCCACTCACTGAAGCTTTCTTT
CASRRQGPLTEAFF
>TRBJ1-5|TRBD1|NA|TRBV28
TGTGCCAGCAGGAAAGACAGGGTCAATCAGCCCCAGCATTTT
CASRKDRVNQPQHF
>TRBJ1-4|NA|NA|TRBV5-5
TGTGCCAGCAGCTTGGAAGGGACTACTAATGAAAAACTGTTTTTT
CASSLEGTTNEKLFF
>TRBJ1-1|TRBD1|NA|TRBV18
TGTGCCAGCTCACCCCAGGGGGGCAGGACTGAAGCTTTCTTT
CASSPQGGRTEAFF
>TRBJ1-1|TRBD1|once|TRBV6-2/TRBV6-3
TGTGCCAGCAGCGCGACAGGGATCACTGAAGCTTTCTTT
CASSATGITEAFF
>TRBJ2-7|TRBD1|NA|TRBV18
TGTGCCAGCTCACCCGGGACAGCGACCTACGAGCAGTACTTC
CASSPGTATYEQYF
>TRBJ2-3|TRBD2|once|TRBV6-1
TGTGCCAGCAGTGAACGAGCGGGGGGAGATACGCAGTATTTT
CASSERAGGDTQYF
>TRBJ1-1|NA|NA|TRBV10-3
TGTGCCATCAGTGAGGAGACAGGAAACACTGAAGCTTTCTTT
CAISEETGNTEAFF
>TRBJ2-1|NA|NA|TRBV24-1
TGTGCCACCAGTGATTTGTCCAGGGGCGATGAGCAGTTCTTC
CATSDLSRGDEQFF
>TRBJ2-1|NA|NA|TRBV24-1
TGTGCCACCAGGGGAGCGGGCAGCTACAATGAGCAGTTCTTC
CATRGAGSYNEQFF